The 12 T cell receptor beta chains presented below share a single source sample, sequenced in a study of blood T cells in healthy people across ages. For the second PCR, which ran for about 7 to 11 cycles, a sample-barcoded 5' primer and a J-beta primer mix were used. TCRdb called the 5' RACE reads again in MiXCR, with one record for every CDR3 protein. Of about a million distinct CDR3 sequences in the sample, just over 50% are singletons; the top ten hold over 20%. The specimen sequenced was blood. All receptors come from a woman aged 60-75 years in good health.

This clonotype was picked up a small number of times. The rearrangement links TRBV5-1 to TRBJ2-7; 9 nucleotides line up with TRBD2. CDR3 length: 17 residues. V lost 0 bases and J lost 0; bases outside the gene matches: 7. Germline lookup yields CDR1 SGHRS and CDR2 YFSETQ. The CDR3 reads CASSLAGSGSPSYEQYF. For the CDR3, the DNA is TGCGCCAGCAGCTTGGCGGGTAGCGGGAGCCCCTCCTACGAGCAGTACTTC. Full variable domain (remainder filled in from reference TRBV5-1 and TRBJ2-7): KAGVTQTPRYLIKTRGQQVTLSCSPISGHRSVSWYQQTPGQGLQFLFEYFSETQRNKGNFPGRFSGRQFSNSRSEMNVSTLELGDSALYLCASSLAGSGSPSYEQYFGPGTRLTVT.

The chain employs TRBV5-1 and TRBJ2-1, with 8 bases aligning to TRBD1. V dropped 1 base and J dropped 2; count of bases not matched to a gene: 14. Per germline, CDR1 SGHRS and CDR2 YFSETQ. The CDR3 sequence is 19 residues long. CDR3 bases: TGCGCCAGCAGCTTGAGGGTACAGGGGGGAATACCAACCTACAATGAGCAGTTCTTC. Its translation is CASSLRVQGGIPTYNEQFF. Full variable domain (outside the CDR3, taken from reference TRBV5-1 and TRBJ2-1): KAGVTQTPRYLIKTRGQQVTLSCSPISGHRSVSWYQQTPGQGLQFLFEYFSETQRNKGNFPGRFSGRQFSNSRSEMNVSTLELGDSALYLCASSLRVQGGIPTYNEQFFGPGTRLTVL.

V usage is TRBV4-2 and J usage is TRBJ1-3; tentative D call: TRBD1 (5 bases). The V end was cut by 1 base, the J end by 6 bases, with 10 bases between. CDR3 length: 14 amino acids. The germline CDR1 and CDR2 sequences are LGHNA and YNFKEQ. The CDR3: CASSQGGRENTIYF. The CDR3 region has the DNA TGTGCCAGCAGCCAAGGAGGCAGGGAAAACACCATATATTTT.

The chain combines TRBV13 with TRBJ2-1; maybe TRBD1 (6 bases). Trimming removed 5 bases from V and 4 bases from J, with 18 bases in between. CDR1 is PRHDT and CDR2 is FYEKMQ in the germline V gene (reference sequence). The CDR3 has 16 amino acids. DNA of the CDR3: TGTGCCAGCAGCCCACCGGGACACCCCCTTTACAATGAGCAGTTCTTC. Translating it yields CASSPPGHPLYNEQFF.

This clonotype was seen more than once but under ten times. CDR3 sequence (DNA): TGTGCCAGCCAAACAGGGGGAATGAACACTGAAGCTTTCTTT. Translation: CASQTGGMNTEAFF. The chain couples TRBV16 to TRBJ1-1; 8 bases fit TRBD1. The CDR3 extends over 14 amino acids. The ends lost 8 bases at V and 0 bases at J; junction bases unmatched: 5. Germline V gene sequence: CDR1 KGHSY, CDR2 FQNENV.

This rearrangement joins TRBV10-3 to TRBJ2-1, with 8 bases aligning to TRBD2. The CDR3 has 17 amino acids. The V gene's germline CDR1 is ENHRY and CDR2 SYGVKD. The V segment lost 4 bases and the J segment 6 bases; nucleotides outside the gene matches: 14. The CDR3 spells CAISGPTGTSGSNEQFF. CDR3 nucleotides: TGTGCCATCAGTGGGCCCACCGGGACTAGTGGGAGCAATGAGCAGTTCTTC.

This clonotype appeared many times. The V call is TRBV4-1, the J call TRBJ2-5; the match to TRBD2 covers 10 bases. The CDR3 contains 15 residues. The germline V gene encodes CDR1 MGHRA and CDR2 YSYEKL. After removal of 1 base from V and 2 bases from J, the junction contained 1 base not matched to a gene. CDR3 sequence: CASSQGLAGQETQYF. The CDR3 DNA is TGCGCCAGCAGCCAAGGACTAGCGGGTCAAGAGACCCAGTACTTC.

The genes are TRBV27 and TRBJ1-4; TRBD1 might be the D (6 bases). CDR1 is MNHEY, CDR2 SMNVEV, per germline (reference sequence). Trimming left V 5 bases short and J 5 bases short, with 15 bases between. This CDR3 comprises 15 residues. The CDR3 DNA reads TGTGCCAGCAGTCCGCGGGGGGGGCGGAATGAAAAACTGTTTTTT. Translated: CASSPRGGRNEKLFF.

This CDR3 reads CASSQESGSPSTDTQYF. The CDR3, as DNA: TGTGCCAGCAGCCAAGAAAGCGGCAGCCCCAGCACAGATACGCAGTATTTT. V and J are TRBV3-1 and TRBJ2-3, with a possible D match to TRBD2 (5 bases). V was clipped by 0 bases and J by 0 bases, with 13 bases between them. CDR3 length: 17 residues. Germline values: CDR1 LGHDT, CDR2 YNNKEL (reference sequence).

This clonotype was counted only a few times. The V call is TRBV10-3, the J call TRBJ2-7; unclear D gene. Per the germline V gene, CDR1 is ENHRY and CDR2 is SYGVKD. The germline V and J ends were trimmed by 2 bases and 5 bases, with 7 bases remaining between them. This CDR3 has 12 amino acids. CDR3 nucleotide sequence: TGTGCCATCAGTGAGCTTTTAAACGAGCAGTACTTC. This encodes CAISELLNEQYF.

The chain combines TRBV7-8 with TRBJ2-7; 9 bases match TRBD2. The V gene end was trimmed by 5 bases and the J gene end by 7 bases; junction bases not matched to a gene: 15. The CDR3 loop spans 16 amino acids. Per germline, CDR1 SGHVS and CDR2 FQNEAQ. CDR3 in amino acids: CASSIISGSSGYEQYF. Written as DNA, the CDR3 is TGTGCCAGCAGCATCATTAGCGGGAGTAGTGGATATGAGCAGTACTTC.

The sample holds a few counts of this clonotype. This sequence joins TRBV20-1 and TRBJ1-4, with unresolved D. CDR3 length: 13 amino acids. The V and J ends lost 6 bases and 6 bases respectively, with 14 bases between them. CDR1 DFQATT and CDR2 SNEGSKA come from the germline V gene (reference sequence). CDR3 sequence: CSAQRVNDEKLFF. For the CDR3, the DNA is TGCAGTGCCCAGCGGGTTAACGATGAAAAACTGTTTTTT.